The rows below give T cell receptor beta chains drawn from one sample of a study of regulatory T cells in long-lasting Graves disease. TCRdb itself ran the multiplex PCR reads through MiXCR, one entry per CDR3 protein. Of over 450,000 distinct CDR3 sequences in the sample, about 22% were seen once. This material consisted of peripheral blood mononuclear cells (PBMCs), taken when the disease was refractory, from a patient treated with antithyroid drugs. Receptors originate from a female donor with Graves disease. The CDR3 runs from the conserved cysteine through the conserved F or W. D genes are given only for firm matches. The size field is filled for only some rows; it gives once, few, many or a size class.

d_call: -
clone_size: once
j_call: TRBJ2-7
cdr3_length: 14
v_call: TRBV2
cdr3_aa: CASSSPPARDEQYF
cdr3_nt: TGTGCCAGCAGCTCCCCTCCAGCTCGCGACGAGCAGTACTTC

d_call: TRBD2
clone_size: -
j_call: TRBJ2-7
cdr3_length: 15
v_call: TRBV10-2
cdr3_aa: CASRLTSGPTYEQYF
cdr3_nt: TGCGCCAGCAGATTGACTAGCGGGCCTACCTACGAGCAGTACTTC

d_call: TRBD1
clone_size: -
j_call: TRBJ2-3
cdr3_length: 15
v_call: TRBV9
cdr3_aa: CASSTRDRGTDTQYF
cdr3_nt: TGTGCCAGCAGCACCCGGGACAGGGGCACAGATACGCAGTATTTT

d_call: TRBD1
clone_size: once
j_call: TRBJ2-7
cdr3_length: 16
v_call: TRBV25-1
cdr3_aa: CASGELGQGGPYEQYF
cdr3_nt: TGTGCCAGCGGTGAATTGGGACAGGGTGGGCCCTACGAGCAGTACTTC

d_call: -
clone_size: -
j_call: TRBJ2-3
cdr3_length: 13
v_call: TRBV28
cdr3_aa: CASSLKPRDTQYF
cdr3_nt: TGTGCCAGCAGTTTAAAGCCTCGCGATACGCAGTATTTT

d_call: TRBD1
clone_size: -
j_call: TRBJ2-7
cdr3_length: 14
v_call: TRBV20-1
cdr3_aa: CSARPGQRYYEQYF
cdr3_nt: TGCAGTGCTCGCCCGGGACAGAGATACTACGAGCAGTACTTC

d_call: -
clone_size: -
j_call: TRBJ1-1
cdr3_length: 14
v_call: TRBV28
cdr3_aa: CASSLQKVGTEAFF
cdr3_nt: TGTGCCAGCAGTTTACAGAAAGTCGGCACTGAAGCTTTCTTT

d_call: TRBD1
clone_size: few
j_call: TRBJ2-7
cdr3_length: 14
v_call: TRBV11-3
cdr3_aa: CASSLDRDSYEQYF
cdr3_nt: TGTGCCAGCAGCCTGGACAGGGACTCCTACGAGCAGTACTTC

d_call: -
clone_size: few
j_call: TRBJ2-3
cdr3_length: 12
v_call: TRBV3-1
cdr3_aa: CASSQDLDTQYF
cdr3_nt: TGTGCCAGCAGCCAAGACTTGGATACGCAGTATTTT

d_call: -
clone_size: -
j_call: TRBJ1-6
cdr3_length: 12
v_call: TRBV6-1
cdr3_aa: CASSQPPGFLHF
cdr3_nt: TGTGCCAGCAGTCAACCCCCAGGGTTCCTCCACTTT

d_call: -
clone_size: -
j_call: TRBJ2-3
cdr3_length: 14
v_call: TRBV28
cdr3_aa: CASSLDRRTDTQYF
cdr3_nt: TGTGCCAGCAGTTTAGACAGGCGAACAGATACGCAGTATTTT

d_call: -
clone_size: few
j_call: TRBJ2-7
cdr3_length: 14
v_call: TRBV12-3/TRBV12-4
cdr3_aa: CASSPGQLLYEQYF
cdr3_nt: TGTGCCAGCAGCCCTGGACAGCTCCTCTACGAGCAGTACTTC

d_call: TRBD1
clone_size: -
j_call: TRBJ1-2
cdr3_length: 15
v_call: TRBV7-9
cdr3_aa: CASSKPGTANYGYTF
cdr3_nt: TGTGCCAGCAGTAAACCCGGGACAGCCAACTATGGCTACACCTTC

d_call: -
clone_size: few
j_call: TRBJ2-7
cdr3_length: 14
v_call: TRBV27
cdr3_aa: CASSLRLATYEQYF
cdr3_nt: TGTGCCAGCAGTCTCCGGCTAGCGACCTACGAGCAGTACTTC

d_call: -
clone_size: many
j_call: TRBJ1-2
cdr3_length: 15
v_call: TRBV28
cdr3_aa: CASRSSGRIGYGYTF
cdr3_nt: TGTGCCAGCAGAAGTTCAGGGAGGATCGGCTATGGCTACACCTTC

d_call: -
clone_size: -
j_call: TRBJ2-3
cdr3_length: 16
v_call: TRBV7-9
cdr3_aa: CASSSNGGVPTDTQYF
cdr3_nt: TGTGCCAGCAGCTCCAACGGGGGAGTGCCCACAGATACGCAGTATTTT

d_call: -
clone_size: few
j_call: TRBJ1-5
cdr3_length: 13
v_call: TRBV4-1
cdr3_aa: CASSQVFGQPQHF
cdr3_nt: TGCGCCAGCAGCCAAGTTTTCGGACAGCCCCAGCATTTT

d_call: -
clone_size: few
j_call: TRBJ2-6
cdr3_length: 14
v_call: TRBV29-1
cdr3_aa: CSVGTGAGANVLTF
cdr3_nt: TGCAGCGTTGGTACGGGGGCTGGGGCCAACGTCCTGACTTTC

d_call: -
clone_size: -
j_call: TRBJ2-5
cdr3_length: 15
v_call: TRBV5-4
cdr3_aa: CASSLVGVMEETQYF
cdr3_nt: TGTGCCAGCAGCTTGGTTGGGGTAATGGAGGAGACCCAGTACTTC

d_call: -
clone_size: -
j_call: TRBJ1-6
cdr3_length: 15
v_call: TRBV27
cdr3_aa: CASSLVGVVNSPLHF
cdr3_nt: TGTGCCAGCAGTTTGGTGGGAGTGGTAAATTCACCCCTCCACTTT

d_call: TRBD1
clone_size: many
j_call: TRBJ2-7
cdr3_length: 14
v_call: TRBV12-3/TRBV12-4
cdr3_aa: CASSRTGNHYEQYF
cdr3_nt: TGTGCCAGCAGCCGGACAGGGAACCACTACGAGCAGTACTTC

d_call: -
clone_size: -
j_call: TRBJ2-5
cdr3_length: 13
v_call: TRBV19
cdr3_aa: CASLGPRQETQYF
cdr3_nt: TGTGCCAGTCTGGGCCCCCGTCAAGAGACCCAGTACTTC

d_call: -
clone_size: many
j_call: TRBJ2-7
cdr3_length: 13
v_call: TRBV2
cdr3_aa: CASSGTAKYEQYF
cdr3_nt: TGTGCCAGCAGTGGGACAGCAAAATACGAGCAGTACTTC

d_call: -
clone_size: few
j_call: TRBJ2-3
cdr3_length: 16
v_call: TRBV6-2/TRBV6-3
cdr3_aa: CASSYGISGPPDTQYF
cdr3_nt: TGTGCCAGCAGTTACGGCATTTCGGGACCCCCAGATACGCAGTATTTT

d_call: -
clone_size: -
j_call: TRBJ2-1
cdr3_length: 11
v_call: TRBV11-3
cdr3_aa: CASSFQLEQFF
cdr3_nt: TGTGCCAGCAGTTTTCAACTGGAGCAGTTCTTC

d_call: -
clone_size: -
j_call: TRBJ2-5
cdr3_length: 12
v_call: TRBV5-5
cdr3_aa: CASRTSQETQYF
cdr3_nt: TGTGCCAGCAGGACGTCGCAAGAGACCCAGTACTTC

d_call: TRBD2
clone_size: -
j_call: TRBJ2-1
cdr3_length: 15
v_call: TRBV28
cdr3_aa: CASTRLAGTYNEQFF
cdr3_nt: TGTGCCAGCACTCGACTAGCGGGAACCTACAATGAGCAGTTCTTC

d_call: -
clone_size: many
j_call: TRBJ2-5
cdr3_length: 17
v_call: TRBV28
cdr3_aa: CASSSWKTAGEYETQYF
cdr3_nt: TGTGCCAGCAGTTCCTGGAAAACGGCAGGGGAGTACGAGACCCAGTACTTC

d_call: TRBD1
clone_size: -
j_call: TRBJ2-2
cdr3_length: 15
v_call: TRBV12-3/TRBV12-4
cdr3_aa: CASRTGGADTGELFF
cdr3_nt: TGTGCCAGCAGGACAGGGGGCGCTGACACCGGGGAGCTGTTTTTT

d_call: -
clone_size: -
j_call: TRBJ2-7
cdr3_length: 19
v_call: TRBV7-9
cdr3_aa: CASSIQDGFRTESSYEQYF
cdr3_nt: TGTGCCAGCAGCATCCAAGACGGATTCAGGACAGAGAGCTCCTACGAGCAGTACTTC

d_call: -
clone_size: many
j_call: TRBJ2-4
cdr3_length: 13
v_call: TRBV28
cdr3_aa: CASSFNSKNIQYF
cdr3_nt: TGTGCCAGCAGTTTTAATAGCAAAAACATTCAGTACTTC

d_call: TRBD1
clone_size: -
j_call: TRBJ1-1
cdr3_length: 17
v_call: TRBV11-3
cdr3_aa: CASSLPGQGARDTEAFF
cdr3_nt: TGTGCCAGCAGCTTACCGGGACAGGGGGCGAGGGACACTGAAGCTTTCTTT

d_call: TRBD1
clone_size: -
j_call: TRBJ2-6
cdr3_length: 18
v_call: TRBV2
cdr3_aa: CASSELGADRAGANVLTF
cdr3_nt: TGTGCCAGCAGTGAATTGGGGGCTGACAGGGCCGGGGCCAACGTCCTGACTTTC

d_call: -
clone_size: -
j_call: TRBJ2-7
cdr3_length: 16
v_call: TRBV7-2
cdr3_aa: CASSLIIIGGSYEQYF
cdr3_nt: TGTGCCAGCAGCTTAATAATTATTGGGGGCTCCTACGAGCAGTACTTC

d_call: TRBD2
clone_size: -
j_call: TRBJ2-5
cdr3_length: 15
v_call: TRBV6-4
cdr3_aa: CASSLGLLYQETQYF
cdr3_nt: TGTGCCAGCAGTTTGGGACTACTCTACCAAGAGACCCAGTACTTC

d_call: TRBD1
clone_size: -
j_call: TRBJ2-2
cdr3_length: 15
v_call: TRBV6-1
cdr3_aa: CASSAGTGGRGELFF
cdr3_nt: TGTGCCAGCAGCGCCGGGACAGGGGGCAGAGGGGAGCTGTTTTTT

d_call: -
clone_size: few
j_call: TRBJ2-2
cdr3_length: 17
v_call: TRBV24-1
cdr3_aa: CATSENGHGEGTGELFF
cdr3_nt: TGTGCCACCAGTGAGAACGGACACGGCGAGGGGACCGGGGAGCTGTTTTTT

d_call: -
clone_size: few
j_call: TRBJ1-5
cdr3_length: 14
v_call: TRBV3-1
cdr3_aa: CASSQGGSIQPQHF
cdr3_nt: TGTGCCAGCAGCCAAGGGGGGAGCATTCAGCCCCAGCATTTT

d_call: -
clone_size: -
j_call: TRBJ1-1
cdr3_length: 13
v_call: TRBV27
cdr3_aa: CASSLSGFAEAFF
cdr3_nt: TGTGCCAGCAGTTTATCTGGGTTTGCTGAAGCTTTCTTT

d_call: TRBD2
clone_size: many
j_call: TRBJ2-7
cdr3_length: 14
v_call: TRBV7-6
cdr3_aa: CASSLAEGGGEQYF
cdr3_nt: TGTGCCAGCAGCTTAGCCGAGGGCGGGGGCGAGCAGTACTTC

d_call: -
clone_size: many
j_call: TRBJ2-2
cdr3_length: 12
v_call: TRBV6-1
cdr3_aa: CATKARTGELFF
cdr3_nt: TGTGCCACCAAGGCGAGGACCGGGGAGCTGTTTTTT

d_call: -
clone_size: -
j_call: TRBJ2-2
cdr3_length: 16
v_call: TRBV5-1
cdr3_aa: CASSRPGPGLGGELFF
cdr3_nt: TGCGCCAGCAGCCGCCCGGGGCCGGGGCTCGGCGGGGAGCTGTTTTTT

d_call: -
clone_size: -
j_call: TRBJ1-1
cdr3_length: 12
v_call: TRBV10-3
cdr3_aa: CAIRGGGTEAFF
cdr3_nt: TGTGCCATCAGGGGGGGTGGCACTGAAGCTTTCTTT

d_call: -
clone_size: -
j_call: TRBJ1-4
cdr3_length: 14
v_call: TRBV19
cdr3_aa: CASSISATNEKLFF
cdr3_nt: TGTGCCAGTAGTATTAGTGCAACTAATGAAAAACTGTTTTTT

d_call: -
clone_size: many
j_call: TRBJ1-3
cdr3_length: 16
v_call: TRBV2
cdr3_aa: CASNEGEGYSGNTIYF
cdr3_nt: TGTGCCAGCAACGAAGGGGAGGGCTACTCTGGAAACACCATATATTTT

d_call: TRBD1
clone_size: many
j_call: TRBJ2-7
cdr3_length: 15
v_call: TRBV7-2
cdr3_aa: CASSSQGQGGYEQYF
cdr3_nt: TGTGCCAGCAGCTCTCAGGGACAGGGAGGCTACGAGCAGTACTTC

d_call: -
clone_size: -
j_call: TRBJ2-7
cdr3_length: 14
v_call: TRBV3-1
cdr3_aa: CASSQLIHSYEQYF
cdr3_nt: TGTGCCAGCAGCCAATTAATTCACTCGTACGAGCAGTACTTC

d_call: -
clone_size: many
j_call: TRBJ1-2
cdr3_length: 15
v_call: TRBV19
cdr3_aa: CASSIAAPADYGYTF
cdr3_nt: TGTGCCAGTAGTATAGCAGCGCCAGCTGACTATGGCTACACCTTC

d_call: -
clone_size: many
j_call: TRBJ1-2
cdr3_length: 14
v_call: TRBV2
cdr3_aa: CASSEEAAGYGYTF
cdr3_nt: TGTGCCAGCAGTGAAGAGGCAGCAGGCTATGGCTACACCTTC

d_call: TRBD2
clone_size: -
j_call: TRBJ2-3
cdr3_length: 16
v_call: TRBV12-3/TRBV12-4
cdr3_aa: CASSSTLAGGADTQYF
cdr3_nt: TGTGCCAGCAGTTCGACCTTAGCGGGAGGAGCGGATACGCAGTATTTT

d_call: -
clone_size: -
j_call: TRBJ1-5
cdr3_length: 15
v_call: TRBV20-1
cdr3_aa: CSARDLSGEGQPQHF
cdr3_nt: TGCAGTGCTCGCGATTTGTCAGGGGAAGGTCAGCCCCAGCATTTT

d_call: TRBD1
clone_size: many
j_call: TRBJ1-1
cdr3_length: 16
v_call: TRBV28
cdr3_aa: CASRQRSGGQNTEAFF
cdr3_nt: TGTGCCAGCAGGCAGAGGTCAGGGGGACAGAACACTGAAGCTTTCTTT

d_call: -
clone_size: -
j_call: TRBJ1-6
cdr3_length: 16
v_call: TRBV12-5
cdr3_aa: CASGLVESSYNSPLHF
cdr3_nt: TGTGCTAGTGGTTTGGTGGAGAGCTCCTATAATTCACCCCTCCACTTT

d_call: TRBD1
clone_size: -
j_call: TRBJ1-1
cdr3_length: 13
v_call: TRBV5-1
cdr3_aa: CASSPGQFSEAFF
cdr3_nt: TGCGCCAGCAGTCCGGGACAGTTTTCTGAAGCTTTCTTT

d_call: TRBD1
clone_size: many
j_call: TRBJ2-7
cdr3_length: 13
v_call: TRBV12-3/TRBV12-4
cdr3_aa: CASSFDRDYEQYF
cdr3_nt: TGTGCCAGCAGTTTCGACAGGGACTACGAGCAGTACTTC

d_call: -
clone_size: -
j_call: TRBJ2-2
cdr3_length: 14
v_call: TRBV28
cdr3_aa: CASSLSGQPGELFF
cdr3_nt: TGTGCCAGCAGTCTCAGCGGACAGCCCGGGGAGCTGTTTTTT

d_call: -
clone_size: -
j_call: TRBJ1-5
cdr3_length: 15
v_call: TRBV7-2
cdr3_aa: CASSLEAGGGPPQHF
cdr3_nt: TGTGCCAGCAGCTTAGAGGCTGGGGGGGGTCCGCCCCAGCATTTT

d_call: -
clone_size: many
j_call: TRBJ2-5
cdr3_length: 14
v_call: TRBV11-3
cdr3_aa: CASSLEQVEETQYF
cdr3_nt: TGTGCCAGCAGCTTAGAACAGGTTGAAGAGACCCAGTACTTC

d_call: TRBD1
clone_size: -
j_call: TRBJ1-1
cdr3_length: 15
v_call: TRBV4-1
cdr3_aa: CASSQVTGRIAEAFF
cdr3_nt: TGCGCCAGCAGCCAAGTGACAGGGAGGATCGCTGAAGCTTTCTTT

d_call: -
clone_size: few
j_call: TRBJ1-6
cdr3_length: 16
v_call: TRBV5-1
cdr3_aa: CASRIIPEVYNSPLHF
cdr3_nt: TGCGCCAGCAGAATAATCCCGGAAGTCTATAATTCACCCCTCCACTTT